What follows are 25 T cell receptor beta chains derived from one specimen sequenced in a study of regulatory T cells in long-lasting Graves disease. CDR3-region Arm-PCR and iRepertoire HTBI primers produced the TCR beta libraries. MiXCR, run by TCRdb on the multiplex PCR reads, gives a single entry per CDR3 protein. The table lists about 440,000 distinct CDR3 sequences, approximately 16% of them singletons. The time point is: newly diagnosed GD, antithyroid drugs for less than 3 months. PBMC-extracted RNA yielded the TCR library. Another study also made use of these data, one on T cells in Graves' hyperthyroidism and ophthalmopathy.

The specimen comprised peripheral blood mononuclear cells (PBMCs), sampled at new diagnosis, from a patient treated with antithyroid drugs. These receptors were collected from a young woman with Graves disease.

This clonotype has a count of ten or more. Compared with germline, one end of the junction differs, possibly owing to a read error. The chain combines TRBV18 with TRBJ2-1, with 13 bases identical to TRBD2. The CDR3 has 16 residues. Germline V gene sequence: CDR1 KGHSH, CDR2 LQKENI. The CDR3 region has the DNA TGCGCCAGCAGCTTGCCGGGACTAGCGGGATACAATGAGCAGTTCTTC. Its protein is CASSLPGLAGYNEQFF.

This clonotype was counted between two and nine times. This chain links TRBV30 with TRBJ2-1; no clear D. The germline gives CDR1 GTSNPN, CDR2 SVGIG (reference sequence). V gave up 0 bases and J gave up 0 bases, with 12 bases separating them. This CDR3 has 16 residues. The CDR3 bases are TGTGCCTGGAGTGTATATGCGCGGACCTCCTACAATGAGCAGTTCTTC. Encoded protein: CAWSVYARTSYNEQFF.

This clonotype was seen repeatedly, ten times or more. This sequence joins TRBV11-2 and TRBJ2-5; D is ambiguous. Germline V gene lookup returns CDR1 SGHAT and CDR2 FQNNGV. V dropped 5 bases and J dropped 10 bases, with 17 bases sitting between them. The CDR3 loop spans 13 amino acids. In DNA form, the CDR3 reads TGTGCCAGCAGCCAAGACCGACGGGTGGTCCAGTACTTC. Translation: CASSQDRRVVQYF.

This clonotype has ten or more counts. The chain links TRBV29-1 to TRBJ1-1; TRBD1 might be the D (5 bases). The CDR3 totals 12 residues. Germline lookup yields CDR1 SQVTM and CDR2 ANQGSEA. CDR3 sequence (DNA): TGCATTTCCTTGGGGGTGGGGACTGAAGCTTTCTTT. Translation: CISLGVGTEAFF. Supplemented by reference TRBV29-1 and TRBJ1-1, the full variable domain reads SAVISQKPSRDICQRGTSLTIQCQVDSQVTMMFWYRQQPGQSLTLIATANQGSEATYESGFVIDKFPISRPNLTFSTLTVSNMSPEDSSIYLCISLGVGTEAFFGQGTRLTVV.

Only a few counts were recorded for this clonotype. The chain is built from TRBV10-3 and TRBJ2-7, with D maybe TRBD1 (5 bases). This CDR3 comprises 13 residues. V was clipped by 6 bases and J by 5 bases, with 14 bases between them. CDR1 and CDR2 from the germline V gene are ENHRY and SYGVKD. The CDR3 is CAISPTGGNEQYF. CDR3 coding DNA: TGTGCCATCAGCCCTACAGGTGGGAACGAGCAGTACTTC.

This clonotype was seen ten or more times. The CDR3 loop is CSAREGGANTGELFF. The CDR3, as DNA: TGCAGTGCTAGAGAAGGCGGGGCGAACACCGGGGAGCTGTTTTTT. The rearrangement joins TRBV20-1 to TRBJ2-2; D may be TRBD2 (6 bases). The CDR3 length is 15 residues. Per germline, CDR1 DFQATT and CDR2 SNEGSKA (reference sequence). The V end lost 0 bases, the J end lost 0 bases, and 8 bases lay between the germline ends.

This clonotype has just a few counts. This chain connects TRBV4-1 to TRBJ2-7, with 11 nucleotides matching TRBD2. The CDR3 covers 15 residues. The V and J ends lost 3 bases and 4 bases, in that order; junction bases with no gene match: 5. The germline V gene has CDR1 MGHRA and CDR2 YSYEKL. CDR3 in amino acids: CASSQSGTSGYEQYF. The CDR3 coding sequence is TGCGCCAGCAGCCAGTCCGGGACTAGCGGTTACGAGCAGTACTTC.

The CDR3 DNA is TGTGCCAGCAGTACCCTCGGTGGGGGGGTCAGTGAGCAGTTCTTC. It yields the protein CASSTLGGGVSEQFF. The chain recombines TRBV28 with TRBJ2-1; 7 positions agree with TRBD2. The germline V gene encodes CDR1 MDHEN and CDR2 SYDVKM. The CDR3 loop spans 15 amino acids. J was trimmed by 9 bases and V by 5 bases; bases with no gene match: 13.

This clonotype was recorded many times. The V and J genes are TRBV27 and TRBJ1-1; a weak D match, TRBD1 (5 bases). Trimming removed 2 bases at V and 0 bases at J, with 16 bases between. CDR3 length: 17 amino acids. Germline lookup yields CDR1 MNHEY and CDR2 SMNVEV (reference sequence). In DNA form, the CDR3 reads TGTGCCAGCAGTTTAGTGGGGACTCTGACACTGAACACTGAAGCTTTCTTT. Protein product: CASSLVGTLTLNTEAFF.

CDR3 nucleotide sequence: TGTGCCAGCAGCGCAGGGGGTGGAGGAGAGACCCAGTACTTC. Protein sequence: CASSAGGGGETQYF. The J gene is TRBJ2-5, the V gene TRBV9, with 7 bases fitting TRBD1. The CDR3 consists of 14 residues. The germline V gene encodes CDR1 SGDLS and CDR2 YYNGEE. The trim removed 3 bases at V and 4 bases at J, leaving 6 bases unmatched.

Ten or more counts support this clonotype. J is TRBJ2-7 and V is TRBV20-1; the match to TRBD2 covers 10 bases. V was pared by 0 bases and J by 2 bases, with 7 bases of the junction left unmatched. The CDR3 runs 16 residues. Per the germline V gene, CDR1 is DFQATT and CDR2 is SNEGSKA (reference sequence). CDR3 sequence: CSARDTGTSEPYEQYF. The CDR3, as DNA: TGCAGTGCTAGAGATACCGGGACTAGCGAGCCCTACGAGCAGTACTTC.

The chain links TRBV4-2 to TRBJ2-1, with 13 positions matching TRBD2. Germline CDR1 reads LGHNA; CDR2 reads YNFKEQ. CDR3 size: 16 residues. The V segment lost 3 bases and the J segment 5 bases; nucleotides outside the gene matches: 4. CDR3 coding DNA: TGTGCCAGCAGCCATGCCGGGACTAGCGGGAACAATGAGCAGTTCTTC. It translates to CASSHAGTSGNNEQFF.

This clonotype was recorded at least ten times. CDR3 nucleotide sequence: TGCGCCAGCAGCTCCGGGACCTTAGCGGGAGGAGTCGTAGATACGCAGTATTTT. Its translation is CASSSGTLAGGVVDTQYF. The V call is TRBV5-1, the J call TRBJ2-3; 10 bases align to TRBD2. CDR3 length: 18 amino acids. Germline-derived CDR1 and CDR2 are SGHRS and YFSETQ. V lost 3 bases and J lost 5; bases outside the gene matches: 15.

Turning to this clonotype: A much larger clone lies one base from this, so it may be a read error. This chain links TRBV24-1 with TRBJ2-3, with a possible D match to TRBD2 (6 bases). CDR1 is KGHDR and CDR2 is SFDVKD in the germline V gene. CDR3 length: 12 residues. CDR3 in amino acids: CATSGSTDTRYF. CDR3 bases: TGTGCCACCAGCGGGAGCACAGATACGCGGTATTTT.

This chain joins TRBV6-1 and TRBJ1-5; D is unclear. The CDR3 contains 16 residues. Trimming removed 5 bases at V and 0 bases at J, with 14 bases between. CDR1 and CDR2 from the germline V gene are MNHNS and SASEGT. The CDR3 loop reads CASSPTPGRSNQPQHF. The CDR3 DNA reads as TGTGCCAGCAGTCCAACCCCGGGCCGTAGCAATCAGCCCCAGCATTTT.

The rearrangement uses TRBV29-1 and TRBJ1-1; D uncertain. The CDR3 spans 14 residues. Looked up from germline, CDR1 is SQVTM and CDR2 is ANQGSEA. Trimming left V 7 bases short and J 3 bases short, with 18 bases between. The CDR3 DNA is TGCAGCGCCGTGGGCAACACGGAAGACACTGAAGCTTTCTTT. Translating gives CSAVGNTEDTEAFF.

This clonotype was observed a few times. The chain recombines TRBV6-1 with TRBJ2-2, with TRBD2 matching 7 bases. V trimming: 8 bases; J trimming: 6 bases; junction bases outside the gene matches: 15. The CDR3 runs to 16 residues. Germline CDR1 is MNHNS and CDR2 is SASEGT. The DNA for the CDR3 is TGTGCCAGCGGGGGGAGGCCGACCACTAGCGCCGGGGAGCTGTTTTTT. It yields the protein CASGGRPTTSAGELFF.

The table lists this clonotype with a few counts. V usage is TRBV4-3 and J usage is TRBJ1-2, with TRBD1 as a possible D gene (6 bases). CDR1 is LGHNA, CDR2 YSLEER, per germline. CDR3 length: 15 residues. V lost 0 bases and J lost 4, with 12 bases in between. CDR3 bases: TGCGCCAGCAGCCAAGACCTAACAGGGAGCTATGGCTACACCTTC. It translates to CASSQDLTGSYGYTF.

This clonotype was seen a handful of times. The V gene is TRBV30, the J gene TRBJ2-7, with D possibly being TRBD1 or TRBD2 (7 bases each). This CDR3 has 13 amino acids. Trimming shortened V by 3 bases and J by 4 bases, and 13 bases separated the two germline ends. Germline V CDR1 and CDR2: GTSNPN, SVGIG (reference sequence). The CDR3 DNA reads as TGTGCCTGGAGCTCAGGGGGGGCTTACGAGCAGTACTTC. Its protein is CAWSSGGAYEQYF.

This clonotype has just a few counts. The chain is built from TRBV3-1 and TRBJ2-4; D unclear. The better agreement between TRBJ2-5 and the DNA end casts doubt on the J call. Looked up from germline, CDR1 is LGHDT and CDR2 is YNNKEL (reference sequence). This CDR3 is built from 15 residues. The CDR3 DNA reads TGTGCCAGCAGCGTTGGAGTGCGTCCCCAAGAGACCCAGTACTTC. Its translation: CASSVGVRPQETQYF.

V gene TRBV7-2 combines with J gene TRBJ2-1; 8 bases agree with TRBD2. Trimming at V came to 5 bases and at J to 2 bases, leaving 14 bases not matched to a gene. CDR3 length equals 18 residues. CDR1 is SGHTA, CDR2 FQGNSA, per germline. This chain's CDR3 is CASSVGGSGIIPYNEQFF. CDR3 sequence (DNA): TGTGCCAGCAGCGTAGGTGGTAGCGGGATAATCCCCTACAATGAGCAGTTCTTC.

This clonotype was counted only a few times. The CDR3 DNA follows: TGTGCCATAGGACAGGGATTCAGCACAGATACGCAGTATTTT. As protein: CAIGQGFSTDTQYF. This sequence joins TRBV10-3 and TRBJ2-3; 8 bases map to TRBD1. The junction had 5 bases not matched to a gene; V was cut back by 9 bases and J by 0 bases. CDR3 length: 14 amino acids. CDR1 and CDR2 (germline): ENHRY, SYGVKD.

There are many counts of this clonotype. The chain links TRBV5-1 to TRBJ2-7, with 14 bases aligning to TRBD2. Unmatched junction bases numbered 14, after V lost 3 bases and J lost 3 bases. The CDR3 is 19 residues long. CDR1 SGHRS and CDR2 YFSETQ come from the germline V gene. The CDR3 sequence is CASSSHKPAGTSGSYEQYF. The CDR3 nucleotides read TGCGCCAGCAGCTCACACAAGCCCGCCGGGACTAGCGGGAGCTACGAGCAGTACTTC. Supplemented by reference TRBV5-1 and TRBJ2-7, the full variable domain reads KAGVTQTPRYLIKTRGQQVTLSCSPISGHRSVSWYQQTPGQGLQFLFEYFSETQRNKGNFPGRFSGRQFSNSRSEMNVSTLELGDSALYLCASSSHKPAGTSGSYEQYFGPGTRLTVT.

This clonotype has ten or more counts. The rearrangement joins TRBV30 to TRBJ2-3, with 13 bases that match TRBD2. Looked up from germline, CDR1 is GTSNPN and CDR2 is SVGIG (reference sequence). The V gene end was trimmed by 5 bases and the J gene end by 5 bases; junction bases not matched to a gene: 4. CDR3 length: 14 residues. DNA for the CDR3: TGTGCCTGGGGACTAGCGGGAGTCGTAGATACGCAGTATTTT. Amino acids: CAWGLAGVVDTQYF. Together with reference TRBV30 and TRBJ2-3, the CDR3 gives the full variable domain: SQTIHQWPATLVQPVGSPLSLECTVEGTSNPNLYWYRQAAGRGLQLLFYSVGIGQISSEVPQNLSASRPQDRQFILSSKKLLLSDSGFYLCAWGLAGVVDTQYFGPGTRLTVL.

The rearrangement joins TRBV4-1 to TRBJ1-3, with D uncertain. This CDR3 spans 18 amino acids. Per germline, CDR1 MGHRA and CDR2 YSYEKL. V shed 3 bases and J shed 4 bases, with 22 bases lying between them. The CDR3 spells CASSQREPSQSSGNTIYF. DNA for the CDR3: TGCGCCAGCAGCCAGAGGGAACCGAGCCAATCTTCGGGAAACACCATATATTTT.